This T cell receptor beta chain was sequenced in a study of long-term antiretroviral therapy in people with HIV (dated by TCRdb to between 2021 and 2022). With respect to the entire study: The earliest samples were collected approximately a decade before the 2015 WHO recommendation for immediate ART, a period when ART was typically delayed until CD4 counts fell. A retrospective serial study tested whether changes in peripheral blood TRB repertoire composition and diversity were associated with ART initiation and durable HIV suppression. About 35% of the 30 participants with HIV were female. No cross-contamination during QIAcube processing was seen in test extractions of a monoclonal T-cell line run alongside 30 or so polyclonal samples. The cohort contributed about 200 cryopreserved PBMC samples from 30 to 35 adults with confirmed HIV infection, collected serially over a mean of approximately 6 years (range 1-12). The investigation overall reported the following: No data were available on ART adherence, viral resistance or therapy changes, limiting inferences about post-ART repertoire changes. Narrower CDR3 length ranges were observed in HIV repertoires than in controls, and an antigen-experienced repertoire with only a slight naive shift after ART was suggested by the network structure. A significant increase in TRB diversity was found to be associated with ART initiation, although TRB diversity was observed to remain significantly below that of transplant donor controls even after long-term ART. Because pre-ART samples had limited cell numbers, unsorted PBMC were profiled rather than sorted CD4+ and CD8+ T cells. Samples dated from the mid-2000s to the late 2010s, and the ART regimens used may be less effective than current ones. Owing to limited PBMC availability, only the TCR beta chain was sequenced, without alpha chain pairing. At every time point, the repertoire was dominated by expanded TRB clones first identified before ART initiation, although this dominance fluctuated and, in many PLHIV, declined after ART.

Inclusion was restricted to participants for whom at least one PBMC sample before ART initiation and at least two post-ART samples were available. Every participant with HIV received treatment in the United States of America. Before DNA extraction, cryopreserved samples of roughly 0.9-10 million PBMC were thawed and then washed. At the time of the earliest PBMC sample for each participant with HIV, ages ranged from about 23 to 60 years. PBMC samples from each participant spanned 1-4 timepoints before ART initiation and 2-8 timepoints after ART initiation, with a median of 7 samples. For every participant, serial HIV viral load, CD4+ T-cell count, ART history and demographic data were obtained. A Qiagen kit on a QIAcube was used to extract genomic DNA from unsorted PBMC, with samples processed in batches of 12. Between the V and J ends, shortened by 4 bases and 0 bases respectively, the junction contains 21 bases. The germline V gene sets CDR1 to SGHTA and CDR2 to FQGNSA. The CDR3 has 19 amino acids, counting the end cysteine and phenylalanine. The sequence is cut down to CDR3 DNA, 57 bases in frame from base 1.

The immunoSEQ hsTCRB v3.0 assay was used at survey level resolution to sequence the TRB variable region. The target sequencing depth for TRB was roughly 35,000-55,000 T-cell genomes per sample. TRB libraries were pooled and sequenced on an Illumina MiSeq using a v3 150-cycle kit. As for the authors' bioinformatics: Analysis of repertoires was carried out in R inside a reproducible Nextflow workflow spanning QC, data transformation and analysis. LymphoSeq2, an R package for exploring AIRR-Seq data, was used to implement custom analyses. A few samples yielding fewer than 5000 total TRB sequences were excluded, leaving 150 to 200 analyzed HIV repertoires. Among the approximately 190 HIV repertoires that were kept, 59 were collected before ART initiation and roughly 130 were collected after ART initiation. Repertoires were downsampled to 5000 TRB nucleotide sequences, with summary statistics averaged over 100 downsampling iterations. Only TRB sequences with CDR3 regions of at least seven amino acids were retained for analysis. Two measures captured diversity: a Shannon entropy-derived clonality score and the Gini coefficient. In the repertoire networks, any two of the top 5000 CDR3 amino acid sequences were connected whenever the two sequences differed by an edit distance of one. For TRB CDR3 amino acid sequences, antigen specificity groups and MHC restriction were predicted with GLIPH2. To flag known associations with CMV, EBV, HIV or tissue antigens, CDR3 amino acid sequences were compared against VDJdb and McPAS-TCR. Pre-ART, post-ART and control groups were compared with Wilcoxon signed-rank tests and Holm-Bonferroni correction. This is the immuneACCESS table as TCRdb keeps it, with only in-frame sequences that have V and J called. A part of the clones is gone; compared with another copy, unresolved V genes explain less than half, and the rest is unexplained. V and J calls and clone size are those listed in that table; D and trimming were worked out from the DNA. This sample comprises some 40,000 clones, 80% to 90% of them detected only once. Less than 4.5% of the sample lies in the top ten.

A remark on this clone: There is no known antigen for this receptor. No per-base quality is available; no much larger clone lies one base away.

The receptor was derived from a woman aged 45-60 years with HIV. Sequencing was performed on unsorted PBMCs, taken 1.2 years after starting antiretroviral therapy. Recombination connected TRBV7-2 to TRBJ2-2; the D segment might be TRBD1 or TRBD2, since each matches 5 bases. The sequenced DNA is TGTGCCAGCAGCTCGAGCGCCGCGAAGGGACGGTCGAACACCGGGGAGCTGTTTTTT. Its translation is CASSSSAAKGRSNTGELFF.